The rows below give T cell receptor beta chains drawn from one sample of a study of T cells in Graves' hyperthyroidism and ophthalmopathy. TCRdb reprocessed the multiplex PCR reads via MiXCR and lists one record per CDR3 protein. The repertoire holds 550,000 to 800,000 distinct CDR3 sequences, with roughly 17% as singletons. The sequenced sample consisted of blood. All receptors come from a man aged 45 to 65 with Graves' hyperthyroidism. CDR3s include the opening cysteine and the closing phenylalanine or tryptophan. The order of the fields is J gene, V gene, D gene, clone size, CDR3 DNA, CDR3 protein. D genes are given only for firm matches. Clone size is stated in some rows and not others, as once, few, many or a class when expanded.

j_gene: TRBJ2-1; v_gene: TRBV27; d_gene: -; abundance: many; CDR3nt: TGTGCCAGCCGGAGCCGGTTACTCAATGAGCAGTTCTTC; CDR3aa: CASRSRLLNEQFF
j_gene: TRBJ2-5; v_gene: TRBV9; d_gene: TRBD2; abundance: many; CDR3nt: TGTGCCAGCAGCTTAGGACTAGCGGAGTACCAAGAGACCCAGTACTTC; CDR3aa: CASSLGLAEYQETQYF
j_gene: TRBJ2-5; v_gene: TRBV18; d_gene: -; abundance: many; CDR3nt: TGTGCCAGCTCACCTGACCAGTCCGGGACCCAGTACTTC; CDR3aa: CASSPDQSGTQYF
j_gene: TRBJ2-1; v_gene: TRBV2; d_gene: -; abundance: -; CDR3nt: TGTGCCAGCAGTGAAGCGCTTAGGGAATCTTCGATCGTCAATGAGCAGTTCTTC; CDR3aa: CASSEALRESSIVNEQFF
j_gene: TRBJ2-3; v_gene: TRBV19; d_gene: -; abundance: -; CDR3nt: TGTGCCAGTAGTATACAGGGAGCAAGGGCAGATACGCAGTATTTT; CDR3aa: CASSIQGARADTQYF
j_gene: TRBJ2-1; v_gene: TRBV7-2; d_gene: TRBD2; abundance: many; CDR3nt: TGTGCCAGCAGTTTAGCGGGAGCCTACAATGAGCAGTTCTTC; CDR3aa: CASSLAGAYNEQFF
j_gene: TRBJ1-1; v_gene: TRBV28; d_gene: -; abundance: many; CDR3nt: TGTGCCAGCAGCCCCGCGGGAGGGTTGAACACTGAAGCTTTCTTT; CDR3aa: CASSPAGGLNTEAFF
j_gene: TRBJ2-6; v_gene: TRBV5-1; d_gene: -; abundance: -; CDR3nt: TGCGCCAGCAGCCTACCGCGTGTTGCCGGGGCCAACGTCCTGACTTTC; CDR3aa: CASSLPRVAGANVLTF
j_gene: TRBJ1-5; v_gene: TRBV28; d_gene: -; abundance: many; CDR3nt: TGTGCCAGCAGTTTGGAGTTAGGGCATCAGCCCCAGCATTTT; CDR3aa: CASSLELGHQPQHF
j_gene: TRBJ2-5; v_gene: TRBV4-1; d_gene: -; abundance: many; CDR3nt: TGCGCCAGCAGCCAGATGGACCCGGGACACATGGGAGGAGAGACCCAGTACTTC; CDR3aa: CASSQMDPGHMGGETQYF
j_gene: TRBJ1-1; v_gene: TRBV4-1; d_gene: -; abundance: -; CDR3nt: TGCGCCAGCAGCCAGTTCCCCGCTTGGGAAGGGAACACTGAAGCTTTCTTT; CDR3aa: CASSQFPAWEGNTEAFF
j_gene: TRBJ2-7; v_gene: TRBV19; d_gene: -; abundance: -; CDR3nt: TGTGCCAGTAGTCCCGCCGGGGGCAGGGCCGCCGCCTACGAGCAGTACTTC; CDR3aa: CASSPAGGRAAAYEQYF
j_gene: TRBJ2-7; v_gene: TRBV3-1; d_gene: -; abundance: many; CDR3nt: TGTGCCAGCAGCCAAGACAACTACGAGCAGTACTTC; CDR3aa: CASSQDNYEQYF
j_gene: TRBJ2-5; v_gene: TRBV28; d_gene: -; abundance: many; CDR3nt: TGTGCCAGCTCCCGTCTGTCAGAGACCCAGTACTTC; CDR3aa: CASSRLSETQYF
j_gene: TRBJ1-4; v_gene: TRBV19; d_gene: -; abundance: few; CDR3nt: TGTGCCAGTAGCATTCAGGGGACTAATGAAAAACTGTTTTTT; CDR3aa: CASSIQGTNEKLFF
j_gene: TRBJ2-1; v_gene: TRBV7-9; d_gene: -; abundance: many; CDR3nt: TGTGCCAGCAGCCATAGGGAGAGGGACTACAATGAGCAGTTCTTC; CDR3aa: CASSHRERDYNEQFF
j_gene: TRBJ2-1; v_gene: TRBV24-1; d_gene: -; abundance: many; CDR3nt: TGTGCCACCAGTGACCGAACCCCCGGGACAAGTTACAATGAGCAGTTCTTC; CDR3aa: CATSDRTPGTSYNEQFF
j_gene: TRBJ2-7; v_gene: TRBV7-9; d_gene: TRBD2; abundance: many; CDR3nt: TGTGCCAGCAACATAGCGGGAGAAAGCGAGCAGTACTTC; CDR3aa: CASNIAGESEQYF
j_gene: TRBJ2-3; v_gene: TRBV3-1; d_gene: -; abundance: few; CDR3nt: TGTGCCAGCAGCCAAGATCGTAGGTATAATGCGCAGTATTTT; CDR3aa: CASSQDRRYNAQYF
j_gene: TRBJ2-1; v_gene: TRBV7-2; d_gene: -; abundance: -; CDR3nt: TGTGCCAGCAGCAGACAGCGGGCTACCCTCAATGAGCAGTTCTTC; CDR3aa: CASSRQRATLNEQFF
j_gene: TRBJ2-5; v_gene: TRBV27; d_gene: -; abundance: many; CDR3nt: TGTGCCAGCAGTTTAAGTAACAGGGCAGTAGGAGAGACCCAGTACTTC; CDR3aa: CASSLSNRAVGETQYF
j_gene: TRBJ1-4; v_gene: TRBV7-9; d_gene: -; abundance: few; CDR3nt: TGTGCCAGCAGCTATCAGGGGCGGGGTGAAAAACTGTTTTTT; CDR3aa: CASSYQGRGEKLFF
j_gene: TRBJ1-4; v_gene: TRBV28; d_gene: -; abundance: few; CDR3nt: TGTGCCAGCAGGGACGGGGGAGGGAGTGAAAAACTGTTTTTT; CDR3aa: CASRDGGGSEKLFF
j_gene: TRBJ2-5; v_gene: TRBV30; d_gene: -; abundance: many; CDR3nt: TGTGCCTGGAGTCCTAGAGAGGGGGCCCAGTACTTC; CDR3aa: CAWSPREGAQYF
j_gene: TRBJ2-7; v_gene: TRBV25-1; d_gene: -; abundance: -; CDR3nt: TGTGCCAGCAGTGAAGGGCAGCTCTCCTACGAGCAGTACTTC; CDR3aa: CASSEGQLSYEQYF
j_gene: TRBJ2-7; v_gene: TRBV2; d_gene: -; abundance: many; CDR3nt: TGTGCCAGCTCGGACAGTGAGGGGACCTACGAGCAGTACTTC; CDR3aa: CASSDSEGTYEQYF
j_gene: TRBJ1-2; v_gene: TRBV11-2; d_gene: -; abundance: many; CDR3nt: TGTGCCAGCAGCTTAGAAGCCGATGGCTACACCTTC; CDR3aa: CASSLEADGYTF
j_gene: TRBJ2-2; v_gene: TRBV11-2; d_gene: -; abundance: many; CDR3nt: TGTGCCAGCAGCGAAGATAGATGGGCCGGGGAGCTGTTTTTT; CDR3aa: CASSEDRWAGELFF
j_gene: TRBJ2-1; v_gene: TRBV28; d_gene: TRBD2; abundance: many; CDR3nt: TGTGCCAGCAGTACGGTACTAGCGGGGGAGCACAATGAGCAGTTCTTC; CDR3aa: CASSTVLAGEHNEQFF
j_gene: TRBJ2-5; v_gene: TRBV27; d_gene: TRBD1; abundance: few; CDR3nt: TGTGCCAGCAGTAGGGGGACAGGGGGCCCCCCGGAGACCCGGTACTTC; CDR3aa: CASSRGTGGPPETRYF
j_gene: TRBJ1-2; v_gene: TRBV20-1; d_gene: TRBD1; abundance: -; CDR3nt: TGCAGTGCTAGAGATATGGGACAGGGGGTTATCCGGGAGGGCTACACCTTC; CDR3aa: CSARDMGQGVIREGYTF
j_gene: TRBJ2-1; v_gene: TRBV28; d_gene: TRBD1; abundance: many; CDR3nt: TGTGCCAGCAGTGGGGGACAGGCACACAACAATGAGCAGTTCTTC; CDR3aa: CASSGGQAHNNEQFF
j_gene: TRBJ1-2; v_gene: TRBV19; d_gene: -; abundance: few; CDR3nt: TGTGCCAGTAGTATCCGGGAAGGGGGGGGCCGCGGAAACTATGGCTACACCTTC; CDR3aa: CASSIREGGGRGNYGYTF
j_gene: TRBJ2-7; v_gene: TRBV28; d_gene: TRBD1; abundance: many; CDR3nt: TGTGCCAGCAGTTTAACGGGACAGGAACTGTTCTACGAGCAGTACTTC; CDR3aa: CASSLTGQELFYEQYF
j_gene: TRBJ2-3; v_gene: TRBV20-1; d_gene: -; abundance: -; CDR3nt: TGCAGTGCTAGAGATAGGAGTTTCCTTTCCACAGATACGCAGTATTTT; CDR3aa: CSARDRSFLSTDTQYF